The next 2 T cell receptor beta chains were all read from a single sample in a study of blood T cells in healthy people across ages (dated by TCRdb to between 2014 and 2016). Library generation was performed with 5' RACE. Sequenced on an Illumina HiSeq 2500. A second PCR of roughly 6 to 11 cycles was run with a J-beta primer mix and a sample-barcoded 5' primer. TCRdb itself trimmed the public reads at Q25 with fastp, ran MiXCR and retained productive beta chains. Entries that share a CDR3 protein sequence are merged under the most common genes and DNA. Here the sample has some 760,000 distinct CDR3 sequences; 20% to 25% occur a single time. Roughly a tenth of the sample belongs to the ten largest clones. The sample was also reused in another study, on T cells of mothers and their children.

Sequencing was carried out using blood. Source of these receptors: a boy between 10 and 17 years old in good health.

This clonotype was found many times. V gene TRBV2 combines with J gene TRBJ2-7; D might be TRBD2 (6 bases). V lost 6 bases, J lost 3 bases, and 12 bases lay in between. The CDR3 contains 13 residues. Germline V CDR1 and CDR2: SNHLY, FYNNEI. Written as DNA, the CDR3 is TGTGCCAGCAGCACCGGGACTGTCTACGAGCAGTACTTC. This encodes CASSTGTVYEQYF. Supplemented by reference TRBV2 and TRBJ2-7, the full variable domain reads EPEVTQTPSHQVTQMGQEVILRCVPISNHLYFYWYRQILGQKVEFLVSFYNNEISEKSEIFDDQFSVERPDGSNFTLKIRSTKLEDSAMYFCASSTGTVYEQYFGPGTRLTVT.

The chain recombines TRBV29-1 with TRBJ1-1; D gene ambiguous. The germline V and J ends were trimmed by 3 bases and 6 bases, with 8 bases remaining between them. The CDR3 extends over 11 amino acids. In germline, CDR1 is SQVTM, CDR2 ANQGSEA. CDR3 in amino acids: CSVDYGAEAFF. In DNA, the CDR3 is TGCAGCGTTGATTACGGCGCTGAAGCTTTCTTT.